These 21 T cell receptor beta chains were sequenced from one sample in a study of shared clonotypes between healthy human individuals (dated by TCRdb to 2018 to 2021). Libraries were made using the immunoSEQ multiplex PCR assay. In its TCRdb copy, this immuneACCESS table keeps in-frame sequences only and misses some clones. Where compared with another copy, unresolved V genes explain less than half of these, and the others have no known cause. The sample contains roughly 2,000,000 clones, 90% to 95% of them found a single time. In total, the top ten clones hold more than 1.5% of the sample. CD8 naive samples consisted of CD45RO-negative cells that were positively selected for CCR7, yielding a CD45RA+CCR7+ population without TemRA cells. The sample comprised naive CD8+ T cells from PBMCs. In light of the paper, this sample's cell subset or site label describes: CD45RA+CCR7+. The receptors stem from a man between 18 and 29 years old in good health. Some clones in this sample may be carry-over from other donors' samples.

The chain is built from TRBV4-2 and TRBJ1-2; 8 bases align to TRBD1. Germline values: CDR1 LGHNA, CDR2 YNFKEQ. V was pared by 8 bases and J by 1 base, with 6 bases of the junction left unmatched. This CDR3 region has 14 residues. The CDR3 sequence is CASSTGGFNYGYTF. The CDR3 DNA reads as TGTGCCAGCTCTACAGGGGGTTTTAACTATGGCTACACCTTC.

Concerning this clone itself: Other DNA sequences in the sample encode the same CDR3. The chain has TRBV7-9 and TRBJ2-7; 9 nucleotides align to TRBD1. The CDR3 consists of 14 residues. Germline CDR1 is SEHNR and CDR2 is FQNEAQ (reference sequence). Germline trimming cut 4 bases from V and 2 bases from J; bases unmatched to any gene: 3. The CDR3 DNA reads TGTGCCAGCAGCTATCGGGACAGGGCCTACGAGCAGTACTTC. Its translation: CASSYRDRAYEQYF.

The chain links TRBV27 to TRBJ2-5; 8 nucleotides align to TRBD1. Germline CDR1 reads MNHEY; CDR2 reads SMNVEV (reference sequence). V trimming: 5 bases; J trimming: 1 base; junction bases outside the gene matches: 3. The CDR3 covers 14 residues. The CDR3 spells CASSHDRGQETQYF. The CDR3 DNA reads TGTGCCAGCAGTCACGACAGGGGCCAAGAGACCCAGTACTTC.

The CDR3 DNA sequence: TGTGCCAGCAGACCACAGGGGTCCGGGACTAGCGGGAGGTATGAGCAGTACTTC. Protein: CASRPQGSGTSGRYEQYF. The chain recombines TRBV28 with TRBJ2-7; TRBD2 matches 15 bases. Losses at the gene ends were 6 bases for V and 7 bases for J; bases not matched to a gene: 16. From germline, CDR1 is MDHEN and CDR2 SYDVKM. The CDR3 loop spans 18 amino acids.

The V gene is TRBV28, the J gene TRBJ2-7; 12 bases fit TRBD2. With 9 bases clipped from V and 3 bases from J, the junction kept 3 bases outside the gene matches. This CDR3 is built from 13 residues. Germline lookup yields CDR1 MDHEN and CDR2 SYDVKM. As DNA, the CDR3 is TGTGCCAGTGAGACTAGCGGGAGCTACGAGCAGTACTTC. Amino acids: CASETSGSYEQYF. The whole variable domain, remainder taken from reference TRBV28 and TRBJ2-7, is DVKVTQSSRYLVKRTGEKVFLECVQDMDHENMFWYRQDPGLGLRLIYFSYDVKMKEKGDIPEGYSVSREKKERFSLILESASTNQTSMYLCASETSGSYEQYFGPGTRLTVT.

The J gene is TRBJ2-7, the V gene TRBV21-1; the D call TRBD1 from the table was never checked on the DNA. TRBV21-1 is flagged as a pseudogene. The CDR3 extends over 14 amino acids. CDR3 protein: CASSKWDRGDEQYF. CDR3 nucleotides: TGTGCCAGCAGCAAGTGGGACAGGGGGGACGAGCAGTACTTC.

CDR3 nucleotide sequence: TGCGCCAGCGGGACAGGGGGCGTGGTACTTCGGTATGGCTACACCTTC. Protein product: CASGTGGVVLRYGYTF. This rearrangement joins TRBV10-2 to TRBJ1-2; TRBD1 matches 12 bases. V shed 8 bases, J shed 5 bases, and the junction held 12 bases outside the gene matches. This CDR3 has 16 residues. Germline assignment: CDR1 WSHSY and CDR2 SAAADI.

The chain uses TRBV27 and TRBJ2-2; D might be TRBD2 (6 bases). Germline V gene lookup returns CDR1 MNHEY and CDR2 SMNVEV (reference sequence). V lost 2 bases and J lost 9, with 10 bases in between. CDR3 size: 13 residues. In DNA form, the CDR3 reads TGTGCCAGCAGTTTAGCGGGACGGAGGGAGCTGTTTTTT. Its protein is CASSLAGRRELFF.

This chain uses TRBV4-1 with TRBJ1-4; unclear D gene. Trimming pared 0 bases from V and 4 bases from J, leaving 9 bases between. Per germline, CDR1 MGHRA and CDR2 YSYEKL. CDR3 length equals 15 residues. CDR3 amino acids: CASSQDLRFNEKLFF. The CDR3 region has the DNA TGCGCCAGCAGCCAAGACCTTAGGTTTAATGAAAAACTGTTTTTT.

The chain has TRBV5-4 and TRBJ1-2, with TRBD1 identical over 10 bases. Germline CDR1 SGHNT, CDR2 YYREEE (reference sequence). The CDR3 consists of 14 residues. Unmatched junction bases numbered 6, after V lost 4 bases and J lost 6 bases. The CDR3: CASSLGTGENGYTF. In DNA, the CDR3 is TGTGCCAGCAGCCTTGGGACAGGGGAAAATGGCTACACCTTC.

The sample holds a few counts of this clone. The rearrangement uses TRBV29-1 and TRBJ1-4; D is uncertain. Germline V lookup: CDR1 SQVTM, CDR2 ANQGSEA. With 0 bases removed from V and 12 bases from J, the gap between germline ends came to 11 bases. The length of the CDR3 is 12 residues. The CDR3 sequence is CSVEEFQDQLFF. In nucleotides, the CDR3 is TGCAGCGTTGAAGAATTTCAGGACCAACTGTTTTTT.

This clone has a single count. CDR3 loop: CASSPLRPYLAGVGGEQYF. The CDR3, as DNA: TGTGCCAGCAGTCCCCTCAGGCCCTATCTAGCGGGAGTAGGGGGCGAGCAGTACTTC. This chain links TRBV27 with TRBJ2-7; 10 positions match TRBD2. From germline, CDR1 is MNHEY and CDR2 SMNVEV (reference sequence). This CDR3 spans 19 amino acids. After removal of 5 bases from V and 6 bases from J, the junction contained 22 bases not matched to a gene.

The chain recombines TRBV9 with TRBJ2-3, with TRBD2 matching over 14 bases. V shed 4 bases and J 6 bases; nucleotides not matched to a gene: 13. CDR1 is SGDLS, CDR2 YYNGEE, per germline. This CDR3 is built from 18 residues. As DNA, the CDR3 is TGTGCCAGCAGCATACCGGGACTAGCGGGAGTTGGTGGGGATACGCAGTATTTT. Its protein is CASSIPGLAGVGGDTQYF.

This chain joins TRBV15 and TRBJ2-2; D perhaps matches TRBD2 (7 bases). This CDR3 contains 17 residues. Germline CDR1 LNHNV, CDR2 YYDKDF (reference sequence). Trimming removed 0 bases at V and 3 bases at J, with 14 bases between. The CDR3 nucleotides read TGTGCCACCAGCAGAGATGGGGGCGGGAGTCACACCGGGGAGCTGTTTTTT. Its translation is CATSRDGGGSHTGELFF.

The chain has TRBV28 and TRBJ2-7, with 8 positions matching TRBD1. Germline CDR1 reads MDHEN; CDR2 reads SYDVKM. There are 14 residues in the CDR3. After removal of 5 bases from V and 5 bases from J, the junction contained 8 bases not matched to a gene. The CDR3 coding sequence is TGTGCCAGCAGTGTATACGGGACAGGCGACGAGCAGTACTTC. Encoded protein: CASSVYGTGDEQYF.

A few counts support this clone. Other DNA sequences in the sample encode the same CDR3. The DNA of the CDR3 is TGTGCCAGCAGTACGACAGGGGGAAGTCAGCCCCAGCATTTT. It encodes CASSTTGGSQPQHF. J is TRBJ1-5 and V is TRBV27; 9 bases align to TRBD1. J was trimmed by 6 bases and V by 5 bases; bases with no gene match: 5. Germline V gene lookup returns CDR1 MNHEY and CDR2 SMNVEV (reference sequence). The CDR3 has 14 residues.

This clone was picked up a small number of times. The chain recombines TRBV19 with TRBJ1-4; D is unresolved. The germline V gene encodes CDR1 LNHDA and CDR2 SQIVND (reference sequence). The CDR3 runs 14 residues. V lost 3 bases, J lost 8 bases, and 13 bases lay in between. CDR3 nucleotides: TGTGCCAGTAGTATTGTAGCAGGAGGGGAAAAACTGTTTTTT. Translating gives CASSIVAGGEKLFF. Based on the CDR3 plus reference TRBV19 and TRBJ1-4, the full variable domain is DGGITQSPKYLFRKEGQNVTLSCEQNLNHDAMYWYRQDPGQGLRLIYYSQIVNDFQKGDIAEGYSVSREKKESFPLTVTSAQKNPTAFYLCASSIVAGGEKLFFGSGTQLSVL.

V gene TRBV7-9 combines with J gene TRBJ1-2; D call uncertain. The CDR3 has 13 amino acids. The V end lost 5 bases, the J end lost 8 bases, and 15 bases lay between the germline ends. Germline loops: CDR1 SEHNR, CDR2 FQNEAQ (reference sequence). In nucleotides, the CDR3 is TGTGCCAGCAGCCCAAAGACCTGGGCGGGCTACACCTTC. It encodes CASSPKTWAGYTF.

The CDR3, as DNA: TGTGCCAGTAGTATAGAAAGGGACACAGATACGCAGTATTTT. Its protein is CASSIERDTDTQYF. This chain joins TRBV19 and TRBJ2-3; D gene ambiguous. With 0 bases removed from V and 2 bases from J, the gap between germline ends came to 6 bases. CDR3 length: 14 amino acids. CDR1 is LNHDA and CDR2 is SQIVND in the germline V gene (reference sequence). Variable domain in full (rest from reference TRBV19 and TRBJ2-3): DGGITQSPKYLFRKEGQNVTLSCEQNLNHDAMYWYRQDPGQGLRLIYYSQIVNDFQKGDIAEGYSVSREKKESFPLTVTSAQKNPTAFYLCASSIERDTDTQYFGPGTRLTVL.

The chain uses TRBV5-1 and TRBJ1-2; D gene ambiguous. The CDR3 runs to 15 residues. V was trimmed by 4 bases and J by 3 bases, leaving 16 bases between them. The V gene's germline CDR1 is SGHRS and CDR2 YFSETQ. This CDR3 reads CASSPKTVADYGYTF. Written as DNA, the CDR3 is TGCGCCAGCAGCCCCAAGACCGTTGCGGACTATGGCTACACCTTC.

The rearrangement joins TRBV2 to TRBJ2-1; perhaps TRBD2 as D (6 bases). V lost 4 bases to trimming and J lost 0 bases, with 13 bases between them. The germline CDR1 and CDR2 sequences are SNHLY and FYNNEI. The CDR3 has 16 amino acids. The CDR3 bases are TGTGCCAGCAGTGGGTCCCGGGAGACCTCCTACAATGAGCAGTTCTTC. Protein product: CASSGSRETSYNEQFF.